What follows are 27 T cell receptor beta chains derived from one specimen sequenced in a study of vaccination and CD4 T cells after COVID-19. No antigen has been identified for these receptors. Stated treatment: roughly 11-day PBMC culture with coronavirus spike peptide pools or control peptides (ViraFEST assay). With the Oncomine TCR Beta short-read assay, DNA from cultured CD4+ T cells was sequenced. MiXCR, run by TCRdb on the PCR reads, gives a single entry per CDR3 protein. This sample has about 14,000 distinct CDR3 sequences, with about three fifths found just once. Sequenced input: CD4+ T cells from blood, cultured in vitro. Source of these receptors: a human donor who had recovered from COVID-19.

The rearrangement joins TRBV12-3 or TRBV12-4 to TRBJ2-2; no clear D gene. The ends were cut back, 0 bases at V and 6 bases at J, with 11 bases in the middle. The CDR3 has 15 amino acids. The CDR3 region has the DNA TGTGCCAGCAGTTTAGCGGTTTCCGGCGCCGGGGAGCTGTTTTTT. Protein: CASSLAVSGAGELFF.

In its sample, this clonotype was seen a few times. CDR3 sequence reads: CASSTGETQYF. Written as DNA, the CDR3 is TGTGCCAGCAGTACCGGGGAGACCCAGTACTTC. The V gene is TRBV6-1, the J gene TRBJ2-5; D is ambiguous. V lost 5 bases and J 5 bases, leaving 6 bases between the germline ends. Germline-derived CDR1 and CDR2 are MNHNS and SASEGT. This CDR3 is 11 amino acids long.

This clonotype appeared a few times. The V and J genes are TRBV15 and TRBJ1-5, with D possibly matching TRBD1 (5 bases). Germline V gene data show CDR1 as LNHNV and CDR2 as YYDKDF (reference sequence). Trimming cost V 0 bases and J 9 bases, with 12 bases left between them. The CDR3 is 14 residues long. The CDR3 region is CATSRDNTGGPQHF. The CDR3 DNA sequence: TGTGCCACCAGCAGAGATAATACCGGGGGGCCCCAGCATTTT.

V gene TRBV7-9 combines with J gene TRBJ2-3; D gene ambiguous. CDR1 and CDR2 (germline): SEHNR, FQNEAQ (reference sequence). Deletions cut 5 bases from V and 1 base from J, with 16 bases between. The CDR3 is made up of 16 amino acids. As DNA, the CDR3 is TGTGCCAGCAGCCACCGTAGGCTTGAAGGCACAGATACGCAGTATTTT. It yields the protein CASSHRRLEGTDTQYF.

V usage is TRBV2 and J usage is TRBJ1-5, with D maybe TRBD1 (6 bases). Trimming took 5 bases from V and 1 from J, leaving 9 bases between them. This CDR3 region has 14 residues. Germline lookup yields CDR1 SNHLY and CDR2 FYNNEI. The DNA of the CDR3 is TGTGCCAGCAGTATAACAGGGAGCAATCAGCCCCAGCATTTT. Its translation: CASSITGSNQPQHF.

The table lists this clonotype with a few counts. As DNA, the CDR3 is TGTGCCAGCAGCCATTCTTGGGCAGACGGGGAGCTGTTTTTT. It codes for CASSHSWADGELFF. J is TRBJ2-2 and V is TRBV5-8; D is unclear. Germline V gene data show CDR1 as SGHTS and CDR2 as YDEGEE. Trimming took off 4 bases at V and 7 bases at J, with 14 bases between the two ends. CDR3 length equals 14 residues.

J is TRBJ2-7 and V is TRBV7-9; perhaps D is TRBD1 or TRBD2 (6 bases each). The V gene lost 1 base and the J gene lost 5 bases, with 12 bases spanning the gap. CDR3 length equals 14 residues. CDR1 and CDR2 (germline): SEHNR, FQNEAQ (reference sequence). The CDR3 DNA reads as TGTGCCAGCAGCTTAGACGGGGGCCCCCACGAGCAGTACTTC. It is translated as CASSLDGGPHEQYF. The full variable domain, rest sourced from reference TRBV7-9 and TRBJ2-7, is DTGVSQNPRHKITKRGQNVTFRCDPISEHNRLYWYRQTLGQGPEFLTYFQNEAQLEKSRLLSDRFSAERPKGSFSTLEIQRTEQGDSAMYLCASSLDGGPHEQYFGPGTRLTVT.

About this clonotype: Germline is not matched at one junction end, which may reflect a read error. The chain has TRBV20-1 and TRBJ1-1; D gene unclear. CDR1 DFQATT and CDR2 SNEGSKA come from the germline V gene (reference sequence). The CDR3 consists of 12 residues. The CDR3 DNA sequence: TGCAATGCTAGATCACGGAACACTGAAGCTTTCTTT. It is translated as CNARSRNTEAFF.

The CDR3 DNA reads as TGTGCCAGCAGTGAAGCGCCTGGTGGGGAGACCCAGTACTTC. Residues: CASSEAPGGETQYF. The chain links TRBV2 to TRBJ2-5; D unresolved. This CDR3 region has 14 residues. The ends were cut back, 0 bases at V and 5 bases at J, with 10 bases in the middle. Germline CDR1 reads SNHLY; CDR2 reads FYNNEI. The whole variable domain, filled in from reference TRBV2 and TRBJ2-5, reads EPEVTQTPSHQVTQMGQEVILRCVPISNHLYFYWYRQILGQKVEFLVSFYNNEISEKSEIFDDQFSVERPDGSNFTLKIRSTKLEDSAMYFCASSEAPGGETQYFGPGTRLLVL.

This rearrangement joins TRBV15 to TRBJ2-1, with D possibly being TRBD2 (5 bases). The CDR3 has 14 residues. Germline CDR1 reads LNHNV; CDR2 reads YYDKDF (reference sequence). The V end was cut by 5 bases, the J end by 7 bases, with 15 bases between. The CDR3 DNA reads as TGTGCCACCAGCCGTGTGGGAGAGGCTAATGAGCAGTTCTTC. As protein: CATSRVGEANEQFF.

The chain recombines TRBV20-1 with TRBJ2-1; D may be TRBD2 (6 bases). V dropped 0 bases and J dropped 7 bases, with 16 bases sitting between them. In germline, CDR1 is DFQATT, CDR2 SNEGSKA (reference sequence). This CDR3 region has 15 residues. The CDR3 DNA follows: TGCAGTGCTAGAGATTTGGCCGGGAGTGATAATGAGCAGTTCTTC. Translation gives CSARDLAGSDNEQFF.

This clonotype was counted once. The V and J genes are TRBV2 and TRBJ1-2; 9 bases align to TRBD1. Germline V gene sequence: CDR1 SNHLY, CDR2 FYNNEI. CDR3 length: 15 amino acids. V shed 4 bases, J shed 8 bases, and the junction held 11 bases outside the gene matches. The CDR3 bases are TGTGCCAGCAGTGTTATTTCTGGGACAGGGAGCGGCTACACCTTC. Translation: CASSVISGTGSGYTF.

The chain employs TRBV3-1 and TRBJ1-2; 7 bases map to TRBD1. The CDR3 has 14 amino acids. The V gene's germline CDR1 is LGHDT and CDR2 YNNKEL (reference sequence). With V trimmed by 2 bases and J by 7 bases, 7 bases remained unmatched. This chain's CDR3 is CASSQPDRRGGYTF. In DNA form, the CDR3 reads TGTGCCAGCAGCCAACCGGACAGGAGGGGTGGCTACACCTTC.

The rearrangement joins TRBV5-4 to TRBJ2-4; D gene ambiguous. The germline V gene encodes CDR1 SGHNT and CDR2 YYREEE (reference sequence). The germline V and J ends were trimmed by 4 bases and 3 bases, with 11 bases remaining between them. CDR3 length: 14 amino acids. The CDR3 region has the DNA TGTGCCAGCAGCGGGGATGGCGGCAAAAACATTCAGTACTTC. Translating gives CASSGDGGKNIQYF.

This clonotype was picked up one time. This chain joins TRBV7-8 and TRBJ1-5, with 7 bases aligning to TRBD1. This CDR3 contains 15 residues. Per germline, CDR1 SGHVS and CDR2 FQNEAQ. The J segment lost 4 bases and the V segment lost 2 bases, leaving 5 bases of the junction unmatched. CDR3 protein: CASSLSGQVNQPQHF. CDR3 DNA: TGTGCCAGCAGCTTATCCGGACAGGTAAATCAGCCCCAGCATTTT.

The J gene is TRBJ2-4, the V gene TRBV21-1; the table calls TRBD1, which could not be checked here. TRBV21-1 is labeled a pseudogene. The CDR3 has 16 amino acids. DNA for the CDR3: TGTGCCAGCAGCAAGGGGGGCAGGGGGCAGGGAAACATTCAGTACTTC. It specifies CASSKGGRGQGNIQYF.

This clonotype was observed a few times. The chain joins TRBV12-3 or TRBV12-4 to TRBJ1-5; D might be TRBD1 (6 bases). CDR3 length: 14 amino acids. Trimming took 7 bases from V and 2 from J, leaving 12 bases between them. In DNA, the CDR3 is TGTGCCAGCACATCAGGGGCTGGCAATCAGCCCCAGCATTTT. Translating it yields CASTSGAGNQPQHF.

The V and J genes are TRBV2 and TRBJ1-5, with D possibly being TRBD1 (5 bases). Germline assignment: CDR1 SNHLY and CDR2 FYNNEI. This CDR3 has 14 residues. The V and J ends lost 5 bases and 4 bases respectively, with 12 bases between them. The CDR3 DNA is TGTGCCAGCAGTCTCCGGGGCCCAAATCAGCCCCAGCATTTT. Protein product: CASSLRGPNQPQHF.

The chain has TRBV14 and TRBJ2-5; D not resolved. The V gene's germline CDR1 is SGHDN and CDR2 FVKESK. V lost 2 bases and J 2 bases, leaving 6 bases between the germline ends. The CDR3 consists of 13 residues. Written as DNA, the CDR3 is TGTGCCAGCAGCCAAAATAGGCAAGAGACCCAGTACTTC. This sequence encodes CASSQNRQETQYF.

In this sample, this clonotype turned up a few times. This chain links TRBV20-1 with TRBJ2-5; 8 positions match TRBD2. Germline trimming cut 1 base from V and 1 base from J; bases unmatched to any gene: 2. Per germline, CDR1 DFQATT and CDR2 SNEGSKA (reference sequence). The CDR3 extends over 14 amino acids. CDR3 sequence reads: CSARASGPQETQYF. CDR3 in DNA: TGCAGTGCTAGAGCTAGCGGGCCCCAAGAGACCCAGTACTTC.

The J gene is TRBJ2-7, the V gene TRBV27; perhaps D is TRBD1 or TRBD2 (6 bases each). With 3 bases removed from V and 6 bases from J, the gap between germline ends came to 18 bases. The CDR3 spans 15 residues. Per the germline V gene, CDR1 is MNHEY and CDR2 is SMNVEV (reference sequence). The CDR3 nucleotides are TGTGCCAGCAGTTTTAGGGGGGCGCGAAATGGCGAGCAGTACTTC. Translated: CASSFRGARNGEQYF.

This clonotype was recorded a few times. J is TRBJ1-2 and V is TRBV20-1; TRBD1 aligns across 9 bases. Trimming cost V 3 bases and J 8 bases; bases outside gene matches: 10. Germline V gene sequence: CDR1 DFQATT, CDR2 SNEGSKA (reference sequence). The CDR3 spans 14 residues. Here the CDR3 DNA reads TGCAGTGCTAGGGATTCTACAGGGGGCGGCGGCTACACCTTC. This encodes CSARDSTGGGGYTF.

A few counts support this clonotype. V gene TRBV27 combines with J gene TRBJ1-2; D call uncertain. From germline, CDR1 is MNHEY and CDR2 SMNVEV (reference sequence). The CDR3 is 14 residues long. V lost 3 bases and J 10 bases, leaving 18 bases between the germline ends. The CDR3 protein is CASSLSGSLHPYTF. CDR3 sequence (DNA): TGTGCCAGCAGTTTGTCCGGTTCGCTTCACCCCTACACCTTC.

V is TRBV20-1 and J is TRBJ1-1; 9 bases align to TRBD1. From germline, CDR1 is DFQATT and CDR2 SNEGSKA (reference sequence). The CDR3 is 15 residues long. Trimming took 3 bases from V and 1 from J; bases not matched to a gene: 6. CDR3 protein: CSARIPGQGNTEAFF. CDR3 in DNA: TGCAGTGCTAGGATCCCGGGACAGGGGAACACTGAAGCTTTCTTT.

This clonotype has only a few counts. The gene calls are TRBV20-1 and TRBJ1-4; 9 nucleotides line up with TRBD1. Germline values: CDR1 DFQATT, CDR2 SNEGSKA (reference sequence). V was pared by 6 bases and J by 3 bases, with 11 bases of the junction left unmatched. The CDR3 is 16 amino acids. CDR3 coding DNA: TGCAGTGCCACCGCTAACAGGGGGCTTCCTAATGAAAAACTGTTTTTT. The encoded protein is CSATANRGLPNEKLFF.

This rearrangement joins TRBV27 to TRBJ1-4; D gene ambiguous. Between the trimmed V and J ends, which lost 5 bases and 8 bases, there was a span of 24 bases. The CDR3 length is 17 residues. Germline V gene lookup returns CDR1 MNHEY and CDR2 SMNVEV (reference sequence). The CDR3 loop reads CASSPRGQVRAGEKLFF. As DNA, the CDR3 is TGTGCCAGCAGTCCCCGCGGTCAGGTGAGGGCTGGAGAAAAACTGTTTTTT.

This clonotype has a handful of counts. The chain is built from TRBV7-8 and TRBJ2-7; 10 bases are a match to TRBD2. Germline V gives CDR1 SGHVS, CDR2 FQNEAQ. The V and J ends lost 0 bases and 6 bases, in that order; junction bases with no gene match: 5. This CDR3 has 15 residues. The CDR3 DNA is TGTGCCAGCAGCTTAGCACCCAGCGGGAGGGGCGAGCAGTACTTC. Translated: CASSLAPSGRGEQYF. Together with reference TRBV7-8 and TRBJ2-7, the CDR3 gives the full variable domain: GAGVSQSPRYKVAKRGQDVALRCDPISGHVSLFWYQQALGQGPEFLTYFQNEAQLDKSGLPSDRFFAERPEGSVSTLKIQRTQQEDSAVYLCASSLAPSGRGEQYFGPGTRLTVT.